Detailed here is one TCR beta chain. This clone was observed a single time. Its cognate antigen has yet to be identified. Within one base of it there is no much larger clone, and no base qualities were kept. These data come from a study of long-term antiretroviral therapy in people with HIV (dated by TCRdb to 2022 to 2024). In the study overall: The earliest samples were collected roughly a decade before the 2015 WHO recommendation for immediate ART, at a time when ART was usually postponed until CD4 counts fell. No cross-contamination during QIAcube processing was seen in test extractions of a monoclonal T-cell line run alongside roughly 35 polyclonal samples. Of the roughly 32 participants with HIV, some 12 were female. A retrospective serial study tested whether ART initiation and durable HIV suppression were associated with changes in peripheral blood TRB repertoire composition and diversity. A total of 192 cryopreserved PBMC samples came from around 30 adults with confirmed HIV infection and were collected serially over a mean of roughly six years (range 1-12).

The CDR3 numbers 15 residues from cysteine through phenylalanine. Only the CDR3 region is kept as DNA, spanning 45 bases read in frame from base 1. CDR1 and CDR2 are read off the germline V gene (reference sequence) as PRHDT and FYEKMQ. Germline trimming amounts to 6 bases on V and 7 bases on J, with 13 as the count of junction bases outside the gene matches. The immunoSEQ hsTCRB v3.0 assay was used at survey level resolution to sequence the TRB variable region. The targeted TRB sequencing depth was roughly 40,000-55,000 T-cell genomes per sample. An Illumina MiSeq with a v3 150-cycle kit was used to sequence the pooled TRB libraries. The source study handled its data this way. Analysis of repertoires was carried out in R inside a reproducible Nextflow workflow spanning QC, data transformation and analysis. LymphoSeq2, an R package for exploring AIRR-Seq data, was used to implement custom analyses. After excluding several samples that yielded fewer than 5000 total TRB sequences, 150 to 200 HIV repertoires remained for analysis. Among the approximately 200 retained HIV repertoires, 55 to 60 were collected before ART initiation and roughly 130 were collected after ART initiation. Each repertoire was downsampled to 5000 TRB nucleotide sequences, and summary statistics were averaged across 100 downsampling iterations. TRB sequences were retained for analysis only if CDR3 regions of at least seven amino acids were present. Diversity was assessed using a clonality score derived from Shannon entropy and using the Gini coefficient. Repertoire networks linked the top 5000 CDR3 amino acid sequences whenever two sequences differed by an edit distance of one. Antigen specificity groups and MHC restriction were predicted for TRB CDR3 amino acid sequences with GLIPH2. To flag known associations with CMV, EBV, HIV or tissue antigens, CDR3 amino acid sequences were compared against VDJdb and McPAS-TCR. Pre-ART, post-ART and control groups were compared with Wilcoxon signed-rank tests and Holm-Bonferroni correction. The source is immuneACCESS, and TCRdb retained only in-frame sequences with V and J called. Part of the clones is not carried over; for the studies checked, unresolved V genes explain less than half of this, and the remainder is unexplained. V, J and clone size reflect that table, while D and trimming were determined from the DNA. In all, the sample holds about 15,000 clones, and about four fifths of those were seen once. In total, the top ten clones hold approximately 13% of the sample.

Inclusion was restricted to participants for whom at least one PBMC sample before ART initiation and at least two post-ART samples were available. Treatment was received in the United States of America by all participants with HIV. Before DNA extraction, cryopreserved samples of about 0.9-11 million PBMC were thawed and washed. At the time of the earliest PBMC sample, participants with HIV were aged between 23 and 54 years. PBMC samples were contributed by each participant from 1-4 timepoints before ART initiation and 2-8 timepoints after ART initiation, with a median of 7 samples. For every participant, serial HIV viral load, CD4+ T-cell count, ART history and demographic data were obtained. A Qiagen kit on a QIAcube was used to extract genomic DNA from unsorted PBMC, with samples processed in batches of 12. The full study reports these points: Because PBMC availability was limited, only the TCR beta chain was sequenced, with no alpha chain pairing. The samples span the years 2004 to 2017, and the ART regimens used may be less effective than current regimens. Inferences about post-ART repertoire changes were limited because no data were available on ART adherence, viral resistance or therapy changes. A significant increase in TRB diversity was found to be associated with ART initiation, although TRB diversity was observed to remain significantly below that of transplant donor controls even after long-term ART. Expanded TRB clones identified before ART initiation dominated the repertoire across all time points, though the dominance fluctuated and decreased in many PLHIV after ART. HIV repertoires had narrower CDR3 length ranges than controls, and the network structure suggested an antigen-experienced repertoire that shifted only slightly toward naive after ART. Because cell numbers in pre-ART samples were limited, unsorted PBMC were profiled instead of sorted CD4+ and CD8+ T cells.

The chain is encoded by TRBV13 joined to TRBJ2-7; 9 central bases correspond to TRBD2. The specimen comprised unsorted PBMCs, sampled more than 3.1 years after starting antiretroviral therapy. The TCR was taken from a middle-aged woman with HIV. This receptor has the CDR3 CASRIAGVQFGEQYF. The nucleotides read TGTGCCAGCAGGATAGCGGGGGTGCAATTTGGGGAGCAGTACTTC.